The clone carrying this T cell receptor (beta chain) showed up many times. Its cognate antigen is unknown. CDR3 length equals 13 residues. V was pared by 6 bases and J by 5 bases, with 7 bases of the junction left unmatched. The germline CDR1 and CDR2 sequences are ENHRY and SYGVKD. This entry is derived from a study of post-analysis software for immune sequencing data. Study-level information: Relapsing-remitting, secondary progressive and progressive-relapsing forms of multiple sclerosis all featured among disease courses.

General study results and limits: TRBV segments more frequent in patients than in controls numbered a few and included TRBV5-6, TRBV5-1 and TRBV20-1. Comparison with controls showed significantly lower normalized Chao1 diversity in multiple sclerosis patients.

cDNA libraries for TCR beta contained unique molecular identifiers. Yield was roughly 500,000 cDNA molecules from approximately 0.95 to 9.8 million T cells. In TCRdb, the PCR reads were re-called with MiXCR into one record per CDR3 protein. The table has more than 500,000 distinct CDR3 sequences, roughly 34% seen once. The material sequenced was blood. The V gene is TRBV10-3, the J gene TRBJ2-7; 7 positions agree with TRBD2. The clonotype comes from a girl younger than 18 with multiple sclerosis. The CDR3 region has the DNA TGTGCCATCAGAGAAACTAGCGCAAACGAGCAGTACTTC. This gives the protein CAIRETSANEQYF.